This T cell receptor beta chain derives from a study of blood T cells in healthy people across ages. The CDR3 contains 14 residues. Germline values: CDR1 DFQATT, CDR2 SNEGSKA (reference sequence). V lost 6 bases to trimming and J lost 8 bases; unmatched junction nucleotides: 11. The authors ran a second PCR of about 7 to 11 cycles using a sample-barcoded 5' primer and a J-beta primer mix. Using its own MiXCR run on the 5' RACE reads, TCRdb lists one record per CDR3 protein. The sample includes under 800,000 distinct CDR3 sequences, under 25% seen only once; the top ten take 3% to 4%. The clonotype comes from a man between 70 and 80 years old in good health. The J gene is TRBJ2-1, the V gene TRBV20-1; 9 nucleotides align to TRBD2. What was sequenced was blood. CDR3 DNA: TGCAGTGCAACGGGACTAGCAGCCTTTGATGAGCAGTTCTTC. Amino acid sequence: CSATGLAAFDEQFF.